This T cell receptor (beta chain) was obtained from a study of T cell repertoires in cytomegalovirus infection. The study, taken as a whole, reports: Adding up the frequency of public TCR beta families identified people who carried CMV plus the relevant HLA. Ex vivo responses were dominated by HLA-C-restricted CMV-specific TCR beta clonotypes.

CDR3 size: 15 residues. Germline CDR1 and CDR2: SGHTA and FQGTGA. Between the trimmed V and J ends, which lost 5 bases and 1 base, there was a span of 14 bases. TCRdb re-derived calls from the reads in MiXCR, one entry per CDR3 protein. The sample consists of 700,000 to 950,000 distinct CDR3 sequences, approximately 29% of them appearing once. To note about this clonotype: The antigen is not known.

This clonotype was sampled from a human donor in good health (CMV status not recorded). Some clones in this sample may be carry-over from other donors' samples. The V and J genes are TRBV7-3 and TRBJ2-5; TRBD2 is a possible D gene (7 bases). Specimen: cultured CD8+ T cells from PBMCs, collected from culture after CMV antigen stimulation. CDR3 DNA: TGTGCCAGCAGCCCCCTAGGGGGGGTCCAAGAGACCCAGTACTTC. Its protein is CASSPLGGVQETQYF.